Listed below are T cell receptor beta chains from one sample, sequenced in a study of cytomegalovirus exposure and HLA in healthy donors. Produced via immunoSEQ multiplex PCR; TCRdb's table is partial and in-frame only. The profile covers 180,000 or so clones, with around 78% appearing a single time and 2% to 2.5% taken by the ten largest. Sequencing was performed on PBMCs. These receptors all come from a woman aged 30 to 39 in good health and CMV-seropositive. Each CDR3 is given with its conserved first and last residue. A D gene is named only where the DNA matches it firmly. Rows give clone size only sometimes, using once, few, many, or a class for an expanded clone.

TRBV28	-	-	TRBJ1-1	TGTGCCAGCAGTTTAAGGGGAAGACGATGGTTCACTGAAGCTTTCTTT	CASSLRGRRWFTEAFF
TRBV6-5	-	-	TRBJ2-1	TGTGCCAGCAGTTACGATGGCAGCTCCTACAATGAGCAGTTCTTC	CASSYDGSSYNEQFF
TRBV2	TRBD2	-	TRBJ2-1	TGTGCCAGCAGTGTTATCTCTAGCGGGAGATACAATGAGCAGTTCTTC	CASSVISSGRYNEQFF
TRBV2	-	-	TRBJ1-1	TGTGCCAGCATCCTCAGACTGATGAACACTGAAGCTTTCTTT	CASILRLMNTEAFF
TRBV23-1	TRBD1	-	TRBJ2-7	TGCGCCAGCAGTCAATACAACAGGGGGCTGAGCTCCTACGAGCAGTACTTC	CASSQYNRGLSSYEQYF
TRBV27	-	-	TRBJ2-5	TGTGCCAGCAGTTCAGTGGGGGCAGGGGAGACCCAGTACTTC	CASSSVGAGETQYF
TRBV19	-	-	TRBJ1-4	TGTGCCAGTAGCAGACAGGCCAATACTAATGAAAAACTGTTTTTT	CASSRQANTNEKLFF
TRBV30	TRBD1	-	TRBJ1-1	TGTGCCTGGTTACAGGGGTGGACTGAAGCTTTCTTT	CAWLQGWTEAFF
TRBV29-1	-	-	TRBJ1-5	TGCAGCGTCGACCCTCGGGGGGCCCCCCAGCATTTT	CSVDPRGAPQHF
TRBV9	TRBD1	-	TRBJ1-2	TGTGCCAGCAGCTCCAGGGACAGGTTGGGCTATGGCTACACCTTC	CASSSRDRLGYGYTF
TRBV13	TRBD1	-	TRBJ1-1	TGTGCCAGCAGCATAGGGGGACAGCCGAACACTGAAGCTTTCTTT	CASSIGGQPNTEAFF
TRBV5-1	TRBD1	-	TRBJ1-2	TGCGCCAGCAGCTCCTCCGGGACAGGGGGAGGTGGCTACACCTTC	CASSSSGTGGGGYTF
TRBV7-2	TRBD1	once	TRBJ2-7	TGTGCCAGCAGCTTCGACAGGGGCCCATACGAGCAGTACTTC	CASSFDRGPYEQYF
TRBV5-8	-	-	TRBJ2-7	TGTGCCAGCAGCTTGTCGGACAGCACCTACGAGCAGTACTTC	CASSLSDSTYEQYF
TRBV30	-	-	TRBJ1-1	TGTGCCTGGAGTGTCGCGACAAACACTGAAGCTTTCTTT	CAWSVATNTEAFF
TRBV10-3	TRBD2	once	TRBJ2-3	TGTGCCATCAGCCGCGGCGCTAGCGGGGGTATGGATACGCAGTATTTT	CAISRGASGGMDTQYF
TRBV10-3	TRBD2	-	TRBJ2-1	TGTGCCATCAGTGTACTAGCGGGAGGGCCGGGTGAGCAGTTCTTC	CAISVLAGGPGEQFF
TRBV7-9	-	-	TRBJ2-6	TGTGCCAGCACCAACTCTGGGGCCAACGTCCTGACTTTC	CASTNSGANVLTF
TRBV7-2	-	-	TRBJ2-3	TGTGCCAGCAGCCGGCCGCGGGACAGAGACACAGATACGCAGTATTTT	CASSRPRDRDTDTQYF
TRBV4-3	-	-	TRBJ2-3	TGCGCCAGCAGCCAAGATCTTGCAGGGATTGATACGCAGTATTTT	CASSQDLAGIDTQYF
TRBV19	-	few	TRBJ1-5	TGTGCCAGTAGTATCCGGGACACACAGCCCCAGCATTTT	CASSIRDTQPQHF
TRBV29-1	-	few	TRBJ1-2	TGCAGCGTTGACACCATACAGGGACCCGATGGCTACACCTTC	CSVDTIQGPDGYTF
TRBV7-2	-	-	TRBJ1-6	TGTGCCAGCAGCGTTGGCCAGGGCCGATATAATTCACCCCTCCACTTT	CASSVGQGRYNSPLHF
TRBV19	-	-	TRBJ1-6	TGTGCCAGTAGTATAGGACTTACTTTCGATTCACCCCTCCACTTT	CASSIGLTFDSPLHF